This is a list of T cell receptor beta chains from one sample in a study of Graves' ophthalmopathy and Graves' hyperthyroidism. One entry per CDR3 protein, called by TCRdb with MiXCR from the multiplex PCR reads. In the table there are almost 750,000 distinct CDR3 sequences, 40% of which are singletons. Sequences were obtained from peripheral blood. These receptor sequences come from an adult man with Graves' ophthalmopathy. Each CDR3 is given with its conserved first and last residue. A D gene is named only where the DNA matches it firmly. Only part of the rows carry a size: once, few, many, or a class if the clone is expanded.

TRBJ2-5 | few | - | TRBV20-1 | TGCAGTGCCCCAGACCCGGGCGGGGAAGAGACCCAGTACTTC | CSAPDPGGEETQYF
TRBJ1-2 | many | - | TRBV25-1 | TGTGCCAGCAGTGAATACGAACCCCTGGGGGCTGGCTACACCTTC | CASSEYEPLGAGYTF
TRBJ1-1 | - | - | TRBV7-9 | TGTGCCAGCAGCGTTACAGGGTATGAGACTGAAGCTTTCTTT | CASSVTGYETEAFF
TRBJ1-1 | few | - | TRBV28 | TGTGCCAGCAGTTCCCAGGTTATCGCTTTCTTT | CASSSQVIAFF
TRBJ1-1 | many | - | TRBV29-1 | TGCAGCGGACAGGTTATGAACACTGAAGCTTTCTTT | CSGQVMNTEAFF
TRBJ1-1 | many | - | TRBV7-3 | TGTGCCAGCAGCTTGGGAGACAGATACACTGAAGCTTTCTTT | CASSLGDRYTEAFF
TRBJ2-6 | few | TRBD1 | TRBV19 | TGTGCCAGTAGTATTAATGACAGGGGGAGATCTGGGGCCAACGTCCTGACTTTC | CASSINDRGRSGANVLTF
TRBJ2-5 | many | - | TRBV7-9 | TGTGCCAGCAGCGTTCCCTCCATTCGTGAGACCCAGTACTTC | CASSVPSIRETQYF
TRBJ2-5 | - | TRBD2 | TRBV29-1 | TGCAGCGTAGTGACTAGCGGGGACAGCCAAGAGACCCAGTACTTC | CSVVTSGDSQETQYF
TRBJ2-5 | - | - | TRBV25-1 | TGTGCCAGCAGTTACCGGACGGGGGAGACCCAGTACTTC | CASSYRTGETQYF
TRBJ1-2 | many | - | TRBV10-3 | TGTGCCATCAGTGCCTCCCGGGACAACTATGGCTACACCTTC | CAISASRDNYGYTF
TRBJ1-2 | few | - | TRBV14 | TGTGCCAGCAGCCAAGATTACACGACTAACTATGGCTACACCTTC | CASSQDYTTNYGYTF
TRBJ2-7 | few | TRBD2 | TRBV11-2 | TGTGCCAGCAGCGCGGGACTAGCGGGACCTTACTTC | CASSAGLAGPYF
TRBJ2-7 | - | TRBD1 | TRBV19 | TGTGCCAGTAAACGGACAGGGACCTACGAGCAGTACTTC | CASKRTGTYEQYF
TRBJ1-2 | - | TRBD1 | TRBV20-1 | TGCAGTGCTAACAAACCTCCGGACAGGGACCAAGCTAACTATGGCTACACCTTC | CSANKPPDRDQANYGYTF
TRBJ2-7 | - | - | TRBV28 | TGTGCCAGCAGTTTAGGCCACGAACTCTACGAGCAGTACTTC | CASSLGHELYEQYF
TRBJ2-5 | many | - | TRBV5-1 | TGCGCCAGCAGCAGTCGTCGGGGCGGGGAGCAAGAGACCCAGTACTTC | CASSSRRGGEQETQYF
TRBJ2-5 | few | TRBD2 | TRBV20-1 | TGCAGTGCAAGATCGCGGGGGGAGACCCAGTACTTC | CSARSRGETQYF
TRBJ1-4 | few | - | TRBV6-5 | TGTGCCAGCAGGCGTACAGGGTGGGCGAATGAAAAACTGTTTTTT | CASRRTGWANEKLFF
TRBJ1-3 | many | - | TRBV29-1 | TGCAGCGTTGTTGGCGATCCCTCTGGAAACACCATATATTTT | CSVVGDPSGNTIYF
TRBJ1-5 | few | - | TRBV6-5 | TGTGCCAGCAGAGCAGATGGGTTCAGCAATCAGCCCCAGCATTTT | CASRADGFSNQPQHF
TRBJ2-1 | few | - | TRBV2 | TGTGCCAGCAATGACGGGGTTCAGTACAATGAGCAGTTCTTC | CASNDGVQYNEQFF
TRBJ1-5 | - | - | TRBV7-2 | TGTGCCAGCAGCCAACAGAGGGTAGTTAGCAATCAGCCCCAGCATTTT | CASSQQRVVSNQPQHF
TRBJ1-4 | few | - | TRBV11-1 | TGTGCCAGCAGCTTAGCGTACCGGAAGAGCACAACTAATGAAAAACTGTTTTTT | CASSLAYRKSTTNEKLFF
TRBJ1-2 | - | - | TRBV29-1 | TGCAGCCGTGGCCCCTTATATGGCTACACCTTC | CSRGPLYGYTF
TRBJ1-2 | - | - | TRBV7-6 | TGTGCCAGCAGCTTATCAGGCACCCAATACGATGGCTACACCTTC | CASSLSGTQYDGYTF
TRBJ2-5 | - | TRBD2 | TRBV11-2 | TGTGCCAGCAGCCCAAAAATTAGCGGGAGGGGGAGTGAGACCCAGTACTTC | CASSPKISGRGSETQYF
TRBJ2-7 | few | - | TRBV7-2 | TGTGCCAGCAGCTTAGATCGTAGGGCCCGGACCTACGAGCAGTACTTC | CASSLDRRARTYEQYF
TRBJ1-1 | - | - | TRBV20-1 | TGCAGTGCCAGAGAATCACCGGGAATTCCGAGCACTGAAGCTTTCTTT | CSARESPGIPSTEAFF
TRBJ2-2 | - | - | TRBV25-1 | TGTGCCAGCAGGGGCAGGGAGCTGTTTTTT | CASRGRELFF
TRBJ1-2 | many | - | TRBV7-9 | TGTGCCAGCAGCGCAGCTATGGATGGCTACACCTTC | CASSAAMDGYTF
TRBJ2-7 | - | - | TRBV7-2 | TGTGCCAGCAGCTTAAGGAGCGGACTTTCCAACGAGCAGTACTTC | CASSLRSGLSNEQYF